The T cell receptor (beta chain) described here comes from a study of cytomegalovirus exposure and HLA in healthy donors. V gave up 1 base and J gave up 4 bases, with 11 bases separating them. CDR3 length: 14 residues. CDR1 is SGHRS, CDR2 YFSETQ, per germline. Study-level results: A reported reduction in N-insertions relative to the approximately 640-donor mean was seen in an Asian-associated ancestry cluster in a later analysis. The investigators catalogued some 160 TCR beta chains as cytomegalovirus-associated.

The primer mix had 60 Vbeta and 13 Jbeta primers. Libraries were prepared by immunoSEQ multiplex PCR; TCRdb keeps only in-frame clonotypes and omits some of them. Among some 110,000 clones listed, roughly 80% were seen once. Remarks on this clone: Antigen unknown.

The receptor's source is a young man in good health and CMV-seropositive. Material for sequencing was PBMCs. This rearrangement joins TRBV5-1 to TRBJ1-1; maybe TRBD1 (6 bases). The CDR3 bases are TGCGCCAGCAGCTTGACAGGGCGTGGCACTGAAGCTTTCTTT. It is translated as CASSLTGRGTEAFF.